Reported below is one T cell receptor beta chain. As yet, its antigen is unknown. The authors ran the assay at deep level. Using immunoSEQ multiplex PCR, the repertoire was profiled, and TCRdb retains in-frame clones only, with some absent. The sample yields about 2 million clones, about 95% seen once. Only CD45RO-negative cells positively selected for CCR7 counted as naive CD8 cells, so terminally differentiated effector memory CD45RA+ cells were excluded. V lost 0 bases and J lost 1; bases outside the gene matches: 3. The CDR3 length is 16 residues. The germline gives CDR1 SGHVS, CDR2 FQNEAQ. This record belongs to a study of shared clonotypes between healthy human individuals. Findings of the study overall: Clonotypes shared by all four sorted-subset donors had higher generation probabilities than non-shared clonotypes.

The chain combines TRBV7-8 with TRBJ2-1; 7 bases match TRBD2. Sequenced material: naive CD8+ T cells sorted from blood. The clonotype was recovered from a man aged 18 to 30 in good health. Here the CDR3 DNA reads TGTGCCAGCAGCTTAGCGTCGGGGGGTTCCTACAATGAGCAGTTCTTC. Protein sequence: CASSLASGGSYNEQFF.